This TCR beta chain originates from a study of blood T cell repertoires in COVID-19. Overall study context: In each case, the material was cDNA or gDNA derived from T cells, B-cell-depleted T cells, or PBMCs.

This CDR3 spans 15 amino acids. Germline V gives CDR1 LNHDA, CDR2 SQIVND (reference sequence). Trimming removed 7 bases at V and 3 bases at J, with 15 bases between. Authors' processing steps: For nucleated cells, counts were estimated from reference gene primer amplification. Libraries were prepared by immunoSEQ multiplex PCR; TCRdb keeps only in-frame clonotypes and omits some of them. D and trimming were read from the DNA, whereas the V and J calls and clone size are those reported in that table. Of 50,000 to 65,000 clones listed, around 93% are singletons. This TCR was sampled from a man in his forties or fifties with acute or convalescent COVID-19. The sequencing input was peripheral blood. J is TRBJ2-2 and V is TRBV19, with D unclear. CDR3 protein: CASKESGGDTGELFF. In DNA form, the CDR3 reads TGTGCCAGTAAAGAAAGTGGCGGCGACACCGGGGAGCTGTTTTTT.